This TCR beta chain was sequenced for a study of PD-L1 blockade in urothelial cancer. The protocol was immunoSEQ multiplex PCR, while the TCRdb copy is restricted to in-frame clones and leaves out a portion. The sample lists about 44,000 clones; roughly four fifths were seen once. The CDR3 extends over 14 amino acids. V shed 8 bases, J shed 1 base, and the junction held 5 bases outside the gene matches. CDR1 and CDR2 (germline): SNHLY, FYNNEI. The sample was PBMCs, taken around atezolizumab (anti-PD-L1) treatment. This receptor was taken from a man in his 70s with urothelial cancer. The chain employs TRBV2 and TRBJ1-5, with TRBD1 matching 7 bases. CDR3 region: CASGKQGSNQPQHF. The CDR3 DNA follows: TGTGCCAGCGGCAAACAGGGGAGCAATCAGCCCCAGCATTTT.